The sequence of this T cell receptor (beta chain) was determined in a study of human CD8 memory T cell subsets. TSTEM denoted stem-like memory CD8+ T cells, and these cells were CCR7+ PD-1- TIGIT-. Buffy coats that had been collected from healthy donors served as the PBMC source. Duplicate approximately 150,000-cell vials of sorted CD8+ T cells per subset supplied the RNA. UMI-labeled 5' RACE was the method by which TCR beta libraries were made. TCRdb reprocessed the 5' RACE reads, with one entry per CDR3 protein and no DNA. The sample has about 17,000 distinct CDR3 sequences. This CDR3 region has 15 residues. Germline V gene data show CDR1 as SGHVS and CDR2 as FNYEAQ.

The gene calls are TRBV7-6 and TRBJ2-1; TCRdb picks TRBD1, but there is no DNA to check that call. The sequence was collected from a human donor in good health. The sequencing input was CD8+ stem-like memory T cells (TSCM and TCM) sorted from PBMCs. Subset here: stem-like memory CD8 T cells (TSTEM), CCR7+ PD-1- TIGIT-. The CDR3 sequence is CASSQGDRGGNEQFF.